The 10 T cell receptor beta chains below all came from one sample that was sequenced in a study of naive and memory T cell subsets. The SP2 primer and nested alpha and beta constant region primers amplified ligated cDNA in four rounds. TCRdb passed the 5' RACE reads through MiXCR, listing each CDR3 protein once. The sample records more than 45,000 distinct CDR3 sequences, over 7% being singletons. The library had UMIs added by 3' ligation of an oligonucleotide to TCR cDNA. The receptor source for this set is a male donor in good health.

This clonotype was observed at least ten times. The chain has TRBV10-1 and TRBJ2-7, with D perhaps matching TRBD1 (5 bases). Germline CDR1 WNHNN, CDR2 SYGVQD (reference sequence). Trimming cost V 6 bases and J 2 bases, with 17 bases left between them. This CDR3 contains 15 residues. CDR3 region: CASRQWTSQTYEQYF. The CDR3 DNA follows: TGCGCCAGCAGACAATGGACAAGTCAAACCTACGAGCAGTACTTC.

This clonotype was counted at least ten times. The chain joins TRBV20-1 to TRBJ1-1; unclear D gene. Looked up from germline, CDR1 is DFQATT and CDR2 is SNEGSKA (reference sequence). With 5 bases removed from V and 0 bases from J, the gap between germline ends came to 13 bases. This CDR3 is 14 amino acids long. CDR3 sequence: CSARPAALNTEAFF. The CDR3 DNA reads TGCAGTGCTCGCCCGGCCGCCCTGAACACTGAAGCTTTCTTT.

The chain uses TRBV29-1 and TRBJ2-5; 7 bases are shared with TRBD1. The CDR3 spans 12 residues. The germline CDR1 and CDR2 sequences are SQVTM and ANQGSEA. Trimming cost V 7 bases and J 2 bases; bases outside gene matches: 4. CDR3: CSAVTGQETQYF. In DNA, the CDR3 is TGCAGCGCCGTGACAGGGCAAGAGACCCAGTACTTC.

This clonotype was seen ten or more times. The CDR3 nucleotides are TGCAGCGTTGAATTCGGGGTTAACACTGAAGCTTTCTTT. Encoded protein: CSVEFGVNTEAFF. The V and J genes are TRBV29-1 and TRBJ1-1; D is undetermined. Trimming shortened V by 2 bases and J by 2 bases, and 9 bases separated the two germline ends. Germline CDR1 is SQVTM and CDR2 is ANQGSEA. The length of the CDR3 is 13 residues.

The chain has TRBV12-5 and TRBJ2-7; 8 nucleotides align to TRBD1. CDR1 is LGHNT and CDR2 is FRNRAP in the germline V gene. V was pared by 6 bases and J by 5 bases, with 12 bases of the junction left unmatched. CDR3 size: 15 residues. The CDR3 region has the DNA TGTGCTAGTGGCCTTACCAGACAGGGGATGGACGAGCAGTACTTC. This sequence encodes CASGLTRQGMDEQYF.

This clonotype was counted ten times or more. V gene TRBV6-1 combines with J gene TRBJ2-6, with 8 bases matching TRBD1. The ends lost 6 bases at V and 0 bases at J; junction bases unmatched: 7. CDR1 MNHNS and CDR2 SASEGT come from the germline V gene. This CDR3 contains 17 residues. The CDR3 nucleotides read TGTGCCAGCAGGATAGGACAGGGAAGCTCTGGGGCCAACGTCCTGACTTTC. The encoded protein is CASRIGQGSSGANVLTF.

This clonotype has ten or more counts. The V and J genes are TRBV14 and TRBJ1-6, with 7 bases lining up with TRBD1. CDR3 length: 16 residues. CDR1 and CDR2 (germline): SGHDN, FVKESK. With 0 bases clipped from V and 9 bases from J, the junction kept 8 bases outside the gene matches. In DNA, the CDR3 is TGTGCCAGCAGCCAAGAACGGGACAGTTTAGGTTCACCCCTCCACTTT. Its protein product is CASSQERDSLGSPLHF.

There are a few counts of this clonotype. The chain couples TRBV18 to TRBJ2-7, with a weak D call TRBD1 (5 bases). Germline CDR1 reads KGHSH; CDR2 reads LQKENI. The CDR3 spans 16 residues. V lost 0 bases to trimming and J lost 3 bases, with 15 bases between them. For the CDR3, the DNA is TGTGCCAGCTCACCACCGGGGCAGGGATCTTTCTACGAGCAGTACTTC. This translates into CASSPPGQGSFYEQYF.

The CDR3 DNA reads TGTGCCAGCAGCTTAAAGGCCTACAATGAGCAGTTCTTC. Its translation: CASSLKAYNEQFF. V usage is TRBV7-8 and J usage is TRBJ2-1; D is unclear. The CDR3 has 13 amino acids. Germline values: CDR1 SGHVS, CDR2 FQNEAQ. V gave up 2 bases and J gave up 2 bases, with 4 bases separating them. Full variable domain (rest looked up from reference TRBV7-8 and TRBJ2-1): GAGVSQSPRYKVAKRGQDVALRCDPISGHVSLFWYQQALGQGPEFLTYFQNEAQLDKSGLPSDRFFAERPEGSVSTLKIQRTQQEDSAVYLCASSLKAYNEQFFGPGTRLTVL.

The chain joins TRBV6-5 to TRBJ2-1; 9 nucleotides match TRBD1. CDR1 is MNHEY, CDR2 SVGAGI, per germline. CDR3 length: 16 residues. Trimming cost V 6 bases and J 5 bases; bases outside gene matches: 11. Here the CDR3 reads CASRKNRGQGNNEQFF. CDR3 in DNA: TGTGCCAGCAGAAAAAATCGGGGACAGGGCAACAATGAGCAGTTCTTC.